The entry that follows covers one T cell receptor (beta chain) sequence. This clonotype was counted many times. Its specific antigen is unknown. No base-level quality is on record; no much larger clone is a single base apart. Its CDR3 holds 13 amino acids, cysteine through phenylalanine. The DNA shown is the 39-base CDR3, in frame from base 1. V loses 3 bases of germline sequence and J loses 4 bases, and the interval between the two ends is 11 bases. From a lookup of the germline V gene, CDR1 and CDR2 are SQVTM and ANQGSEA. The sample is drawn from a study of blood T cells in healthy people across ages (dated by TCRdb to between 2014 and 2017). Background on the whole study: Template switching captured roughly one uniquely barcoded TCR beta cDNA molecule per two T cells in model experiments. To avoid experimental bias, donors of different ages were distributed randomly across sequencing lanes. The donors were divided into four age groups: young (average around 16 years), middle-aged (approximately 42), aged (roughly 60) and long-lived (more than 75). For two donors (one aged 18 to 30 and one aged 80 or older), the study analyzed two additional independent replicas of 1 million unique cDNA reads from the same blood draw. To track age-related changes in TCR beta repertoire diversity, the study relied on deep sequencing normalized with unique cDNA molecular identifiers.

Overall results and qualifications from the work: Donor CMV infection status was unknown, potentially confounding age-related changes in expanded clonotypes. Observed TCR beta diversity per million T cells fell roughly linearly with age, and a significant reduction was already apparent by age roughly 40. Because profiling used bulk unsorted PBMCs, naive and antigen-experienced compartments could not be compared conclusively. A strong correlation was found between observed TCR beta diversity and the percentage of naive T cells measured by flow cytometry. Estimates of total diversity based on one million sequenced T cells were considered lower bounds and underestimates. Compared with the aged group, the long-lived group had more naive CD4+ T cells, fewer expanded clones and increased TCR diversity, suggesting age selection.

The 39 donors, aged 6 to 90 years, were systemically healthy Caucasian individuals from Russia. Each donor gave 8 to 10 milliliters of peripheral blood, collected into EDTA-treated Vacutainer tubes. Ficoll-Paque density-gradient centrifugation was used to isolate PBMCs, with at least 7 million per sample. Total RNA, at least 5 micrograms per sample, was extracted from PBMCs with Trizol reagent. For every donor, flow cytometry on a PBMC aliquot measured the percentage of naive CD45RAhigh/CD27high T cells. Libraries were made using 5' RACE. The sequencing machine was an Illumina HiSeq 2500. A second PCR of roughly 7 to 11 cycles was performed with a sample-barcoded 5' primer and a J-beta primer mix. Each TCR beta cDNA molecule received a unique molecular identifier from a template-switch 5' adaptor carrying 12 random nucleotides. Each sample yielded at least 2.5 million CDR3-containing paired-end reads. All of the RNA was converted into first-strand cDNA using the Mint cDNA synthesis kit, with a TRBC-specific oligonucleotide serving as the primer. Following uracil-DNA glycosylase treatment, a first 18-cycle PCR with universal primers M1SS and BC2_uni_R was performed on all cDNA. The paper's processing steps were these. For normalization, 1 million high-quality reads were randomly selected from each sample, with every read carrying a distinct molecular identifier. Reads sharing molecular identifiers were discarded rather than binned into consensus sequences. CDR3 identification, clonotype clustering and error correction used MiTCR with a Q25 quality threshold and the strictest error-elimination algorithm. A nonparametric unseen species model using Euler transformation provided a lower-bound estimate of total TCR beta diversity. TCRdb applied fastp at Q25 and MiXCR to the public reads, then kept only in-frame beta chains. Rows with one shared CDR3 protein collapse into an entry with the most common genes and DNA. The V and J calls and clone size are TCRdb's, not the authors'. The sample table lists 2 million or so distinct CDR3 sequences, roughly 49% of them with a count of one. Around 2.1% of the sample goes to the ten largest clones.

The clonotype originates from a woman aged 40 to 50 in good health. The material sequenced was blood. Rearrangement joined TRBV29-1 to TRBJ2-3; no confident D gene assignment can be made. The CDR3 region reads CSVDVGRADTQYF. The base sequence is TGCAGCGTTGACGTCGGGCGAGCAGATACGCAGTATTTT.